Listed below are T cell receptor beta chains from one sample, sequenced in a study of a mutant IDH1 vaccine in newly diagnosed glioma. For these TCRs, the target antigens are not known. Some clones are missing from TCRdb's copy, which holds only in-frame ones; the method was immunoSEQ multiplex PCR. The top ten clones hold 5.7% of a sample with roughly 22,000 clones, about nine tenths of them seen once. Here the sequenced sample was PBMCs, taken from a glioma patient whose treatment included an IDH1 peptide vaccine. The receptors here all came from a woman aged 40 to 55 with glioma. CDR3s include the opening cysteine and the closing phenylalanine or tryptophan. A D gene is named only where the DNA matches it firmly. Expanded clones are given a class, and other clones once, few, many or no size at all.

j_gene: TRBJ2-7
d_gene: TRBD2
v_gene: TRBV5-1
abundance: NA
CDR3aa: CASSLNAKRDYYSYEQYF
CDR3nt: TGCGCCAGCAGCTTGAATGCAAAGCGGGACTATTACTCCTACGAGCAGTACTTC

j_gene: TRBJ1-1
d_gene: NA
v_gene: TRBV7-9
abundance: once
CDR3aa: CASSLSTEAFF
CDR3nt: TGTGCCAGCAGCTTATCAACTGAAGCTTTCTTT

j_gene: TRBJ2-7
d_gene: TRBD1
v_gene: TRBV25-1
abundance: NA
CDR3aa: CASSGQGSIEQYF
CDR3nt: TGTGCCAGCAGTGGACAGGGGTCGATCGAGCAGTACTTC

j_gene: TRBJ1-3
d_gene: NA
v_gene: TRBV4-1
abundance: NA
CDR3aa: CASSQGTAQFGNTIYF
CDR3nt: TGCGCCAGCAGCCAAGGGACAGCTCAATTCGGAAACACCATATATTTT

j_gene: TRBJ2-3
d_gene: TRBD2
v_gene: TRBV6-5
abundance: NA
CDR3aa: CASSYATSGTYTQYF
CDR3nt: TGTGCCAGCAGTTACGCGACTAGCGGGACCTATACGCAGTATTTT

j_gene: TRBJ2-1
d_gene: TRBD2
v_gene: TRBV25-1
abundance: NA
CDR3aa: CASSDSGGPYNEQFF
CDR3nt: TGTGCCAGCAGTGATAGCGGGGGGCCCTACAATGAGCAGTTCTTC

j_gene: TRBJ2-5
d_gene: TRBD1
v_gene: TRBV5-1
abundance: once
CDR3aa: CASSLDRTGGQETQYF
CDR3nt: TGCGCCAGCAGCTTGGATAGGACAGGGGGGCAAGAGACCCAGTACTTC

j_gene: TRBJ1-3
d_gene: NA
v_gene: TRBV6-5
abundance: NA
CDR3aa: CATQPDSSGNTIYF
CDR3nt: TGTGCCACCCAGCCGGACAGCTCTGGAAACACCATATATTTT

j_gene: TRBJ2-2
d_gene: NA
v_gene: TRBV7-9
abundance: NA
CDR3aa: CASRTDRNTGELFF
CDR3nt: TGTGCCAGCAGGACCGACAGGAACACCGGGGAGCTGTTTTTT

j_gene: TRBJ1-2
d_gene: NA
v_gene: TRBV27
abundance: NA
CDR3aa: CASSLSLIHGYTF
CDR3nt: TGTGCCAGCAGTTTATCGTTAATTCATGGCTACACCTTC

j_gene: TRBJ2-2
d_gene: NA
v_gene: TRBV10-1
abundance: once
CDR3aa: CASRRDLTNTGELFF
CDR3nt: TGCGCCAGCAGACGGGACTTAACGAACACCGGGGAGCTGTTTTTT

j_gene: TRBJ1-3
d_gene: NA
v_gene: TRBV27
abundance: NA
CDR3aa: CASRGAGNTIYF
CDR3nt: TGTGCCAGCAGGGGGGCTGGAAACACCATATATTTT

j_gene: TRBJ1-2
d_gene: NA
v_gene: TRBV7-9
abundance: NA
CDR3aa: CASSLGRGYGYTF
CDR3nt: TGTGCCAGCAGCTTAGGCAGGGGCTATGGCTACACCTTC

j_gene: TRBJ2-7
d_gene: NA
v_gene: TRBV7-2
abundance: NA
CDR3aa: CASSLPTPQDEQYF
CDR3nt: TGTGCCAGCAGCTTACCCACCCCGCAAGACGAGCAGTACTTC

j_gene: TRBJ1-2
d_gene: NA
v_gene: TRBV19
abundance: once
CDR3aa: CASKSLGHYGYTF
CDR3nt: TGTGCCAGTAAGTCACTGGGTCACTATGGCTACACCTTC

j_gene: TRBJ1-1
d_gene: NA
v_gene: TRBV7-9
abundance: NA
CDR3aa: CASSLAAGWNTEAFF
CDR3nt: TGTGCCAGCAGCTTAGCGGCGGGTTGGAACACTGAAGCTTTCTTT

j_gene: TRBJ1-1
d_gene: NA
v_gene: TRBV27
abundance: NA
CDR3aa: CASSLAPGHTEAFF
CDR3nt: TGTGCCAGCAGTTTGGCACCGGGACACACTGAAGCTTTCTTT

j_gene: TRBJ2-2
d_gene: TRBD2
v_gene: TRBV2
abundance: NA
CDR3aa: CASRPRAGVSPFF
CDR3nt: TGTGCCAGCAGACCCAGAGCGGGAGTCAGTCCGTTTTTT

j_gene: TRBJ2-1
d_gene: TRBD2
v_gene: TRBV5-8
abundance: NA
CDR3aa: CASRLPGRTYNEQFF
CDR3nt: TGTGCCAGCAGACTACCCGGGAGGACCTACAATGAGCAGTTCTTC

j_gene: TRBJ2-3
d_gene: TRBD1
v_gene: TRBV2
abundance: NA
CDR3aa: CASSLQGASTDTQYF
CDR3nt: TGTGCCAGCAGTCTACAGGGGGCTAGCACAGATACGCAGTATTTT

j_gene: TRBJ2-1
d_gene: TRBD2
v_gene: TRBV4-1
abundance: once
CDR3aa: CASSYSGGDYNEQFF
CDR3nt: TGCGCCAGCAGCTATAGCGGGGGAGACTACAATGAGCAGTTCTTC

j_gene: TRBJ2-7
d_gene: TRBD1
v_gene: TRBV5-8
abundance: NA
CDR3aa: CASSRDSGPYEQYF
CDR3nt: TGTGCCAGCAGCCGGGACAGCGGACCATACGAGCAGTACTTC

j_gene: TRBJ1-2
d_gene: NA
v_gene: TRBV5-1
abundance: once
CDR3aa: CASSLVSGGYYGYTF
CDR3nt: TGCGCCAGCAGCTTGGTTTCGGGAGGGTACTATGGCTACACCTTC

j_gene: TRBJ2-2
d_gene: NA
v_gene: TRBV9
abundance: NA
CDR3aa: CASSGRSNTGELFF
CDR3nt: TGTGCCAGCAGCGGACGTTCGAACACCGGGGAGCTGTTTTTT

j_gene: TRBJ2-3
d_gene: TRBD2
v_gene: TRBV5-6
abundance: NA
CDR3aa: CASSGPGLEATDTQYF
CDR3nt: TGTGCCAGCAGCGGGCCGGGACTAGAAGCCACAGATACGCAGTATTTT

j_gene: TRBJ2-7
d_gene: TRBD2
v_gene: TRBV6-1
abundance: NA
CDR3aa: CASSDTSGGLLNHEQYF
CDR3nt: TGTGCCAGCAGTGACACTAGCGGGGGTCTTCTAAACCACGAGCAGTACTTC

j_gene: TRBJ2-3
d_gene: NA
v_gene: TRBV2
abundance: NA
CDR3aa: CASSLETDTQYF
CDR3nt: TGTGCCAGCAGTCTAGAAACAGATACGCAGTATTTT

j_gene: TRBJ1-5
d_gene: NA
v_gene: TRBV6-1
abundance: NA
CDR3aa: CASSEGRSNQPQHF
CDR3nt: TGTGCCAGCAGTGAGGGTCGTAGCAATCAGCCCCAGCATTTT

j_gene: TRBJ1-2
d_gene: TRBD1
v_gene: TRBV30
abundance: NA
CDR3aa: CAWGGQSYGYTF
CDR3nt: TGTGCCTGGGGGGGACAGAGCTATGGCTACACCTTC

j_gene: TRBJ2-1
d_gene: NA
v_gene: TRBV10-1
abundance: NA
CDR3aa: CASSESRTSRGNEQFF
CDR3nt: TGCGCCAGCAGTGAGTCAAGGACTAGCAGGGGGAATGAGCAGTTCTTC

j_gene: TRBJ1-1
d_gene: NA
v_gene: TRBV21-1
abundance: NA
CDR3aa: CASSKVGTPNTEAFF
CDR3nt: TGTGCCAGCAGCAAAGTTGGGACACCGAACACTGAAGCTTTCTTT

j_gene: TRBJ1-1
d_gene: NA
v_gene: TRBV7-9
abundance: NA
CDR3aa: CASSLFPSYSGTEAFF
CDR3nt: TGTGCCAGCAGCTTATTTCCGTCCTACTCCGGGACTGAAGCTTTCTTT

j_gene: TRBJ1-1
d_gene: TRBD1
v_gene: TRBV5-1
abundance: NA
CDR3aa: CASSGTGGVGTEAFF
CDR3nt: TGCGCCAGCAGCGGCACAGGGGGCGTAGGCACTGAAGCTTTCTTT

j_gene: TRBJ2-1
d_gene: NA
v_gene: TRBV4-1
abundance: NA
CDR3aa: CASSQDGPTYNEQFF
CDR3nt: TGCGCCAGCAGCCAAGATGGACCCACGTACAATGAGCAGTTCTTC

j_gene: TRBJ2-4
d_gene: NA
v_gene: TRBV6-1
abundance: NA
CDR3aa: CASSEAGLGGNIQYF
CDR3nt: TGTGCCAGCAGTGAAGCTGGACTAGGGGGAAACATTCAGTACTTC

j_gene: TRBJ1-6
d_gene: NA
v_gene: TRBV2
abundance: NA
CDR3aa: CASSYEGDYNSPLHF
CDR3nt: TGTGCCAGCAGCTACGAGGGGGACTATAATTCACCCCTCCACTTT

j_gene: TRBJ2-5
d_gene: TRBD1
v_gene: TRBV7-8
abundance: NA
CDR3aa: CASSFDRDFPLRDQETQYF
CDR3nt: TGTGCCAGCAGCTTTGACAGGGATTTTCCCCTACGGGATCAAGAGACCCAGTACTTC

j_gene: TRBJ1-5
d_gene: NA
v_gene: TRBV2
abundance: NA
CDR3aa: CASSEGGDSNQPQHF
CDR3nt: TGTGCCAGCAGTGAAGGAGGGGATAGCAATCAGCCCCAGCATTTT

j_gene: TRBJ2-3
d_gene: NA
v_gene: TRBV5-1
abundance: NA
CDR3aa: CASSPGTAVGTDTQYF
CDR3nt: TGCGCCAGCAGCCCCGGGACTGCGGTAGGCACAGATACGCAGTATTTT

j_gene: TRBJ1-3
d_gene: NA
v_gene: TRBV29-1
abundance: NA
CDR3aa: CSVVPSSENTIYF
CDR3nt: TGCAGCGTTGTCCCCTCATCCGAAAACACCATATATTTT

j_gene: TRBJ1-3
d_gene: TRBD1
v_gene: TRBV19
abundance: NA
CDR3aa: CASRDRAWGNTIYF
CDR3nt: TGTGCCAGCAGAGACAGGGCTTGGGGAAACACCATATATTTT

j_gene: TRBJ2-2
d_gene: NA
v_gene: TRBV10-1
abundance: NA
CDR3aa: CASSEATGELFF
CDR3nt: TGCGCCAGCAGTGAAGCCACCGGGGAGCTGTTTTTT

j_gene: TRBJ1-2
d_gene: NA
v_gene: TRBV6-6
abundance: NA
CDR3aa: CASSLLTGQTNYGYTF
CDR3nt: TGTGCCAGCAGCCTACTAACAGGGCAAACTAACTATGGCTACACCTTC

j_gene: TRBJ2-5
d_gene: NA
v_gene: TRBV5-1
abundance: once
CDR3aa: CASSRDREKETQYF
CDR3nt: TGCGCCAGCAGCAGGGACCGGGAGAAAGAGACCCAGTACTTC

j_gene: TRBJ1-5
d_gene: NA
v_gene: TRBV6-1
abundance: NA
CDR3aa: CASSDPGNQPQHF
CDR3nt: TGTGCCAGCAGTGACCCGGGAAATCAGCCCCAGCATTTT

j_gene: TRBJ1-2
d_gene: NA
v_gene: TRBV29-1
abundance: NA
CDR3aa: CSVVSEYGYTF
CDR3nt: TGCAGCGTTGTCAGCGAATATGGCTACACCTTC

j_gene: TRBJ1-5
d_gene: TRBD1
v_gene: TRBV6-5
abundance: NA
CDR3aa: CASSPDRGLQPQHF
CDR3nt: TGTGCCAGCAGCCCCGACAGGGGGCTCCAGCCCCAGCATTTT

j_gene: TRBJ1-1
d_gene: NA
v_gene: TRBV10-3
abundance: once
CDR3aa: CAISIGANTEAFF
CDR3nt: TGTGCCATCAGTATTGGGGCCAACACTGAAGCTTTCTTT

j_gene: TRBJ1-1
d_gene: NA
v_gene: TRBV5-6
abundance: once
CDR3aa: CASSLFPGPQNTEAFF
CDR3nt: TGTGCCAGCAGCTTGTTCCCCGGGCCGCAGAACACTGAAGCTTTCTTT

j_gene: TRBJ2-5
d_gene: TRBD2
v_gene: TRBV25-1
abundance: NA
CDR3aa: CASSDGTSGRGETQYF
CDR3nt: TGTGCCAGCAGTGATGGGACTAGCGGGAGGGGAGAGACCCAGTACTTC

j_gene: TRBJ2-5
d_gene: NA
v_gene: TRBV5-1
abundance: NA
CDR3aa: CASSFGQSDQETQYF
CDR3nt: TGCGCCAGCAGCTTCGGACAGAGCGACCAAGAGACCCAGTACTTC

j_gene: TRBJ2-7
d_gene: NA
v_gene: TRBV10-3
abundance: NA
CDR3aa: CAISESGTQGYEQYF
CDR3nt: TGTGCCATCAGTGAGTCGGGGACACAAGGATACGAGCAGTACTTC

j_gene: TRBJ1-1
d_gene: NA
v_gene: TRBV29-1
abundance: once
CDR3aa: CSVERPGNTEAFF
CDR3nt: TGCAGCGTTGAAAGACCAGGGAACACTGAAGCTTTCTTT

j_gene: TRBJ2-7
d_gene: NA
v_gene: TRBV4-1
abundance: NA
CDR3aa: CASSQDLDLFSYEQYF
CDR3nt: TGCGCCAGCAGCCAAGACTTGGACCTCTTCTCCTACGAGCAGTACTTC

j_gene: TRBJ2-4
d_gene: TRBD1
v_gene: TRBV29-1
abundance: NA
CDR3aa: CSAIQGFGKNIQYF
CDR3nt: TGCAGCGCCATACAGGGGTTCGGCAAAAACATTCAGTACTTC

j_gene: TRBJ2-3
d_gene: NA
v_gene: TRBV2
abundance: NA
CDR3aa: CASSVPRGTDTQYF
CDR3nt: TGTGCCAGCAGTGTCCCTAGGGGCACAGATACGCAGTATTTT

j_gene: TRBJ2-3
d_gene: NA
v_gene: TRBV6-6
abundance: NA
CDR3aa: CASNAPPGTQYF
CDR3nt: TGTGCCAGCAATGCACCCCCCGGTACGCAGTATTTT

j_gene: TRBJ2-3
d_gene: NA
v_gene: TRBV5-8
abundance: NA
CDR3aa: CASSLWGSINTDTQYF
CDR3nt: TGTGCCAGCAGCTTGTGGGGGTCAATCAATACAGATACGCAGTATTTT

j_gene: TRBJ1-1
d_gene: TRBD1
v_gene: TRBV15
abundance: NA
CDR3aa: CATSRPRTGGDTEAFF
CDR3nt: TGTGCCACCAGCAGACCCCGGACAGGGGGAGACACTGAAGCTTTCTTT